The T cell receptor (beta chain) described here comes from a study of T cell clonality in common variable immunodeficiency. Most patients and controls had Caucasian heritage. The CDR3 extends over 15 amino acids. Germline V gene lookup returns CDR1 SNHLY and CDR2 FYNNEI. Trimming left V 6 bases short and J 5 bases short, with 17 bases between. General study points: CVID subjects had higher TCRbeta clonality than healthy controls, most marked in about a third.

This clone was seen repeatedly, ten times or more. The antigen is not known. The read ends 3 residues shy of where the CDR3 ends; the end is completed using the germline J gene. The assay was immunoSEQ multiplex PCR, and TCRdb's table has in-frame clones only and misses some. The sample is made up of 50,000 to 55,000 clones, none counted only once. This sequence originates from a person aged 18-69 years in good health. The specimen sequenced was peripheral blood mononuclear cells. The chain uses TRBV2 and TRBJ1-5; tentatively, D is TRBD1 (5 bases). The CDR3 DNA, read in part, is TGTGCCAGCAGCCCCGAACGGGGGAACCATCAGCCC. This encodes CASSPERGNHQP. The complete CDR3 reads CASSPERGNHQPQHF.